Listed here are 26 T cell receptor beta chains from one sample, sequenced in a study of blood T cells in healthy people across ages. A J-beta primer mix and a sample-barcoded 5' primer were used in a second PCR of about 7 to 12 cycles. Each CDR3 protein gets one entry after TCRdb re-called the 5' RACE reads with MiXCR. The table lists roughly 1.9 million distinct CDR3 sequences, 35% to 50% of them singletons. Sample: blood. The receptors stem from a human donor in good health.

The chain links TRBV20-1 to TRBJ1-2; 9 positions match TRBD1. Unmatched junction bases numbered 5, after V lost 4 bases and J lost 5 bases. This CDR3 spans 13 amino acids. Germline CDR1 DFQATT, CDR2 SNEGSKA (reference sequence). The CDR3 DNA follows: TGCAGTGCTACCGGGACAGGGACGTATGGCTACACCTTC. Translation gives CSATGTGTYGYTF.

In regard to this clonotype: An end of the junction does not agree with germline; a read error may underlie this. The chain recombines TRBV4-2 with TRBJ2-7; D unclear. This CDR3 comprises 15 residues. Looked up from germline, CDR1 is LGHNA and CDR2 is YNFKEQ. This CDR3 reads CAGSQRELPSYEQYF. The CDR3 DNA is TGTGCCGGCAGCCAACGTGAACTGCCCTCCTACGAGCAGTACTTC.

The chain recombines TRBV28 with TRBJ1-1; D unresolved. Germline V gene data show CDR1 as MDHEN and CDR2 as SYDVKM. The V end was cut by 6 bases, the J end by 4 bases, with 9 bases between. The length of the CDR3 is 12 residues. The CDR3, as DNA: TGTGCCAGCAGCCCTGATAGCACTGAAGCTTTCTTT. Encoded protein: CASSPDSTEAFF.

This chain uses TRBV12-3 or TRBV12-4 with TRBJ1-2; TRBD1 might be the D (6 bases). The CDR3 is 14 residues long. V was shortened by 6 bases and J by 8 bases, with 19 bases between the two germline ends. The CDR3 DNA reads TGTGCCAGCAGACGAGGACAGCGCGCTGGAGGCTACACCTTC. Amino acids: CASRRGQRAGGYTF.

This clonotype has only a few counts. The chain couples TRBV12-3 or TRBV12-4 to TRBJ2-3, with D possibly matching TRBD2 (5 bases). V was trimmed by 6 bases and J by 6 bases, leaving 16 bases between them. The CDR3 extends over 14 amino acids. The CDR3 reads CASSPRTLPDTQYF. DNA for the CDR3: TGTGCCAGCAGCCCCCGGACTCTTCCCGATACGCAGTATTTT.

DNA for the CDR3: TGTGCCAGCAGCAAGGGACAGGGGGAAGAGACCCAGTACTTC. Translated, it gives CASSKGQGEETQYF. The rearrangement links TRBV5-5 to TRBJ2-5, with 11 bases lining up with TRBD1. The CDR3 extends over 14 amino acids. Per the germline V gene, CDR1 is SGHKS and CDR2 is YYEKEE (reference sequence). The junction had 2 bases not matched to a gene; V was cut back by 4 bases and J by 3 bases.

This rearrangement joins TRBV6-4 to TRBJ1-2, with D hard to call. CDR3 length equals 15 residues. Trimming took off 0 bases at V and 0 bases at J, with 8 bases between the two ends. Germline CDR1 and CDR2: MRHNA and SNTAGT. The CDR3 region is CASSDSAASNYGYTF. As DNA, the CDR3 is TGTGCCAGCAGTGACTCAGCAGCTTCTAACTATGGCTACACCTTC.

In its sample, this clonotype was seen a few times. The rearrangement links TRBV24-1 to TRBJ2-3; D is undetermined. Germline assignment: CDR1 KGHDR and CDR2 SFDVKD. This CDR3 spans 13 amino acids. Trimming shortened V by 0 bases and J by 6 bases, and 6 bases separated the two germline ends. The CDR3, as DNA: TGTGCCACCAGTGATTTGACCGGGGATACGCAGTATTTT. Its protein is CATSDLTGDTQYF.

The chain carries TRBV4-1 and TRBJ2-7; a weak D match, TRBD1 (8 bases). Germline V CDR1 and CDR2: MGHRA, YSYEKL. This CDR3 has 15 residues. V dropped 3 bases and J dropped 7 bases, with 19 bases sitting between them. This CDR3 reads CASSHFTGGGEEQYF. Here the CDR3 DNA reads TGCGCCAGCAGCCATTTCACAGGGGGGGGCGAGGAGCAGTACTTC.

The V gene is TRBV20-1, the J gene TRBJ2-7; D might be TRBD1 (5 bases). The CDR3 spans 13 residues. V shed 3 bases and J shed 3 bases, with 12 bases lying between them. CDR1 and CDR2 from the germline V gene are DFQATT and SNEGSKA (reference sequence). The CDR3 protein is CSARTVRDYEQYF. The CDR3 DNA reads TGCAGTGCTAGGACAGTAAGAGACTACGAGCAGTACTTC.

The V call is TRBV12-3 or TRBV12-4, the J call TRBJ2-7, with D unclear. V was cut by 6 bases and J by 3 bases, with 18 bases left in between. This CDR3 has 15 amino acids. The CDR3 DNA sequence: TGTGCCAGCAGAGAAAACCCGGGCGGCTTCTACGAGCAGTACTTC. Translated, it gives CASRENPGGFYEQYF.

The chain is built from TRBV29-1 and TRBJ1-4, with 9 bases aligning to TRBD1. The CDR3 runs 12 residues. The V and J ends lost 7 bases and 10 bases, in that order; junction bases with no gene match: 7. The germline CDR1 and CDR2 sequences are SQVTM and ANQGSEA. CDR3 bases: TGCAGCGCCGGTCCGGGACAGGGAAAACTGTTTTTT. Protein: CSAGPGQGKLFF.

CDR3 sequence reads: CASSLGTGGKETQYF. The CDR3 DNA sequence: TGTGCCAGCAGCTTAGGGACAGGAGGAAAAGAGACCCAGTACTTC. The chain recombines TRBV7-2 with TRBJ2-5; 7 bases are shared with TRBD1. This CDR3 has 15 amino acids. Germline lookup yields CDR1 SGHTA and CDR2 FQGNSA. V shed 1 base, J shed 3 bases, and the junction held 5 bases outside the gene matches.

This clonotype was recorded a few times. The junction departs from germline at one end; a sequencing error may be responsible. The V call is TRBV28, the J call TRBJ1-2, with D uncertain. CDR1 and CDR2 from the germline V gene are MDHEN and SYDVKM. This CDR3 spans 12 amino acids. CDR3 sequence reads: CTSSLARYGYTF. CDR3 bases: TGTACCAGCAGTTTGGCAAGATATGGCTACACCTTC.

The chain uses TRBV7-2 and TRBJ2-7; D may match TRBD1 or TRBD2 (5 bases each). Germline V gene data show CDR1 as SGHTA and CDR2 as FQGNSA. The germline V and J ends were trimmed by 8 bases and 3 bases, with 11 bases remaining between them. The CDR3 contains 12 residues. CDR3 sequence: CASGGYGYEQYF. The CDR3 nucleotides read TGTGCCAGCGGGGGATACGGCTACGAGCAGTACTTC.

The CDR3 loop reads CASSFEDRVVRYF. As DNA, the CDR3 is TGCGCCAGCAGCTTCGAAGACAGGGTTGTACGGTACTTC. The gene calls are TRBV5-1 and TRBJ2-7; 7 positions agree with TRBD1. The CDR3 loop spans 13 amino acids. Germline-derived CDR1 and CDR2 are SGHRS and YFSETQ. Losses at the gene ends were 2 bases for V and 12 bases for J; bases not matched to a gene: 11.

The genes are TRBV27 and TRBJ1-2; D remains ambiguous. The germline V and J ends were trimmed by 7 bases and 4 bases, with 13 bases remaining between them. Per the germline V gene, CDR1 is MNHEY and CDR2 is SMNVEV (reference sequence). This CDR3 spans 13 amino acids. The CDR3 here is CASTHSFGYGYTF. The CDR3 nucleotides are TGTGCCAGCACCCACTCGTTTGGCTATGGCTACACCTTC.

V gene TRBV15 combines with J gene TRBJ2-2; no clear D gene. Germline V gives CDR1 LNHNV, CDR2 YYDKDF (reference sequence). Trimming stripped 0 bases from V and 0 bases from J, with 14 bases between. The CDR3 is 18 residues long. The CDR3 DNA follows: TGTGCCACCAGCAGAGATGACCGTTCACGTGCGAACACCGGGGAGCTGTTTTTT. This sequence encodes CATSRDDRSRANTGELFF.

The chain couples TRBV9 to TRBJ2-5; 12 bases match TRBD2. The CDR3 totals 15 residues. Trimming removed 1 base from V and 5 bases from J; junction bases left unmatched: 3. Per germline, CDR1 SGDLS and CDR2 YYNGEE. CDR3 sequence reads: CASSVYGTSGETQYF. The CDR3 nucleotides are TGTGCCAGCAGCGTATATGGGACTAGCGGGGAGACCCAGTACTTC.

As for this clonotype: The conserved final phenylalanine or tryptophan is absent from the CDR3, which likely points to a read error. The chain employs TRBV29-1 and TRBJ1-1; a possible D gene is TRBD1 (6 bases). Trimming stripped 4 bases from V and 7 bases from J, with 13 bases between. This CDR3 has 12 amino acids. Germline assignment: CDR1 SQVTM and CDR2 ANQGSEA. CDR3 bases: TGCAGCGTTGGACCGGGACAATTTGAAGCTTTCGTT. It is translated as CSVGPGQFEAFV.

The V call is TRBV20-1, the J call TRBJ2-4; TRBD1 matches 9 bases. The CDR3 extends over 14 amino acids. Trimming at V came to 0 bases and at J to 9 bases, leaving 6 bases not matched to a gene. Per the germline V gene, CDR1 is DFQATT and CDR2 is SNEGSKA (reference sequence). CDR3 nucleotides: TGCAGTGCTAGAGACGGACAGGGGATGGGCATTCAGTACTTC. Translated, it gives CSARDGQGMGIQYF.

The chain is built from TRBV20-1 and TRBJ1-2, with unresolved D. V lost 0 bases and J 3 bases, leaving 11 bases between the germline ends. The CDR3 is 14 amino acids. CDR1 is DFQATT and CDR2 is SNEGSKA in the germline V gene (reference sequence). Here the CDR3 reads CSARDRRSDYGYTF. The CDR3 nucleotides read TGCAGTGCTAGAGATAGGAGATCGGACTATGGCTACACCTTC.

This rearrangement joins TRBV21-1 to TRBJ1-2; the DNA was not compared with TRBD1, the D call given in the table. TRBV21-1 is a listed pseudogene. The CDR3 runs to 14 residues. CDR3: CASSRGDSPYGYTF. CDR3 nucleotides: TGTGCCAGCAGCAGAGGGGACAGCCCCTATGGCTACACCTTC.

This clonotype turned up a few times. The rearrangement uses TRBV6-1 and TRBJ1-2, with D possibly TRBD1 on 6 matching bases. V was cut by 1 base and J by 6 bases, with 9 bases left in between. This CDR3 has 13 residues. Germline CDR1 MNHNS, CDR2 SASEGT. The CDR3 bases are TGTGCCAGCAGTGAAGGGACAGAAGATGGCTACACCTTC. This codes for CASSEGTEDGYTF.

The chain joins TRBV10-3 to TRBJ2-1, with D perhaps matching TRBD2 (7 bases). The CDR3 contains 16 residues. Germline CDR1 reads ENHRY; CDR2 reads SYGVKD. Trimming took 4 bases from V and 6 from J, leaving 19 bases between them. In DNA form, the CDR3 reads TGTGCCATCAGTGCCGCCGACAGGACGGGGGGCAATGAGCAGTTCTTC. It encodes CAISAADRTGGNEQFF.

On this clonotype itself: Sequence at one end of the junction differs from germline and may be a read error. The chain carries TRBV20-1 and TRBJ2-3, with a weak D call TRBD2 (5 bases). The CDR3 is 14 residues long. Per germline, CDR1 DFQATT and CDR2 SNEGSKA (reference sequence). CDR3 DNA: TGCAGTGATAGAGGACTCCTAAGCACAGATACGCAGTATTTT. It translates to CSDRGLLSTDTQYF.